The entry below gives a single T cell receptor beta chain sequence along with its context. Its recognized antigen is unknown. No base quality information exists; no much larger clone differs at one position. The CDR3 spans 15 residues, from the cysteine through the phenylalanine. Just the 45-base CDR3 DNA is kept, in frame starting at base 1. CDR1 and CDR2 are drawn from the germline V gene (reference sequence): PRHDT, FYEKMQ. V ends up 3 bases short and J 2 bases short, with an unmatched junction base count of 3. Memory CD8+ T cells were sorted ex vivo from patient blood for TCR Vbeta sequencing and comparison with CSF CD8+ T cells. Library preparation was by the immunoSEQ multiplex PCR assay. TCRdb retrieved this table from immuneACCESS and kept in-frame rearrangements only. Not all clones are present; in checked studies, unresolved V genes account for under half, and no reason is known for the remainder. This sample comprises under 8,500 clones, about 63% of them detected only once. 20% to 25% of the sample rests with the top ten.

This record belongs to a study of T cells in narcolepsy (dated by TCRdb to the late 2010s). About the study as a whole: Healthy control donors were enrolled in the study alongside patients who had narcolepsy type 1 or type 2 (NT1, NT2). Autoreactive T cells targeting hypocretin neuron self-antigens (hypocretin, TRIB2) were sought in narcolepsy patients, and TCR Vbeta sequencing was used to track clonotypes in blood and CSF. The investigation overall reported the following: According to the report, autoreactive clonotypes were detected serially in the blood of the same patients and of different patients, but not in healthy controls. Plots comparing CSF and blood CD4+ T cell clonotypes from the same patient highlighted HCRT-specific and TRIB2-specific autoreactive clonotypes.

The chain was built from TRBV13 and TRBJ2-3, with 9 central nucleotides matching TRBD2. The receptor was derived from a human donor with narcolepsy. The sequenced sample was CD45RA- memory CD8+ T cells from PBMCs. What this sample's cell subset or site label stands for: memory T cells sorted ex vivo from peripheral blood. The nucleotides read TGTGCCAGCAGCTTGGCGGGGGGGGACACAGATACGCAGTATTTT. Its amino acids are CASSLAGGDTDTQYF.